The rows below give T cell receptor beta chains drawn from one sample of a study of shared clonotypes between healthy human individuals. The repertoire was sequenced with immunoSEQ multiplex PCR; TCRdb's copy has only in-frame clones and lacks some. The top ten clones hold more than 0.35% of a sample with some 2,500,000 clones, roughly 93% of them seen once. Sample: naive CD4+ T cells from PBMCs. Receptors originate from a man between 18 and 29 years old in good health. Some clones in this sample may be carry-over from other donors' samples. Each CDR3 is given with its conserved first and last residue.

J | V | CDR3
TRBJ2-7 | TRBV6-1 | CASSGRDTLYEQYF
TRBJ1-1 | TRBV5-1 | CASSLIPQGLNTEAFF
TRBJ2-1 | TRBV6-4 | CASRDQPGSIGDEQFF
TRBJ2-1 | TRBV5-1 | CASRRESYNEQFF
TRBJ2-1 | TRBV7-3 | CASSLGTSQHEQFF
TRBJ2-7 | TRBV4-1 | CASSQVKDEQYF
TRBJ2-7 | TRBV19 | CASSIRSRDRAYEQYF
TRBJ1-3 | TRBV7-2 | CASSPGRLSGNTIYF
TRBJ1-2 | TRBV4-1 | CASSQRDLNGYTF
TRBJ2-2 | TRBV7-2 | CASSLVGTSSTGELFF
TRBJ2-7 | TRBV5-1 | CASSRTGLSYEQYF
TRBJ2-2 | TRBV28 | CASRRDELTNTGELFF
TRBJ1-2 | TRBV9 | CASSPIIGASYGYTF
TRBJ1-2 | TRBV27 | CASSLLGTGDYGYTF
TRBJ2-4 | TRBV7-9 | CASSLGQGNLYF
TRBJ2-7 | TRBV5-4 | CASSPKVGDSYEQYF
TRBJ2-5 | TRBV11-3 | CASSLGEVGARETQYF
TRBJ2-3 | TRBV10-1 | CASSDLSGRAPDTQYF
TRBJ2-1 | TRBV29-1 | CSVGADSYNEQFF
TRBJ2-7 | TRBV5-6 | CASSLSRILYEQYF
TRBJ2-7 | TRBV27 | CASCSNPSSYEQYF
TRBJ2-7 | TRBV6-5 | CASSRDITRDYEQYF
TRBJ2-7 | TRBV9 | CASSVETGATLYEQYF